This T cell receptor beta chain comes out of a study of human T cells and chemical hapten exposure. Background on the study: Sensitization involved placing 2% DPC onto a 2 cm by 2 cm region of upper inner arm skin. Study-wide findings and caveats: Compared with pre-sensitization or healthy control sets, expanded TCRs clustered more.

The time point here: patch test 1, 2 weeks after DPC sensitization. Treatment meaning: therapeutic diphenylcyclopropenone sensitization with weekly scalp DPC. Original analysis: Individual samples carried between roughly 23,224 and 700,000 TCRs, with roughly 96,000 as the median. TCRdb recomputed calls from the RACE reads with MiXCR, one row per CDR3 protein. The V and J calls follow TCRdb's processing rather than the paper's. Of approximately 100,000 distinct CDR3 sequences in the sample, roughly 9.6% are singletons; the top ten hold roughly 3.2%. For this clonotype: Its antigen remains unidentified. A read error is possible here, since a much larger clone lies one base away.

CDR1 and CDR2 from the germline V gene are SGHTA and FQGNSA. This CDR3 has 15 amino acids. V gene TRBV7-2 combines with J gene TRBJ2-3, with 9 positions matching TRBD2. The clonotype originates from a woman aged 40 to 50 with alopecia areata. Some clones in this sample may be carry-over from other donors' samples. The starting material was whole blood, obtained in connection with sensitization to the hapten diphenylcyclopropenone (DPC). Here the CDR3 DNA reads TGTGCCGGCAGCTTAGGACTAGCGCGCTCAGATACGCAGTATTTT. Protein sequence: CAGSLGLARSDTQYF. Complete variable domain (other parts from reference TRBV7-2 and TRBJ2-3): GAGVSQSPSNKVTEKGKDVELRCDPISGHTALYWYRQSLGQGLEFLIYFQGNSAPDKSGLPSDRFSAERTGGSVSTLTIQRTQQEDSAVYLCAGSLGLARSDTQYFGPGTRLTVL.